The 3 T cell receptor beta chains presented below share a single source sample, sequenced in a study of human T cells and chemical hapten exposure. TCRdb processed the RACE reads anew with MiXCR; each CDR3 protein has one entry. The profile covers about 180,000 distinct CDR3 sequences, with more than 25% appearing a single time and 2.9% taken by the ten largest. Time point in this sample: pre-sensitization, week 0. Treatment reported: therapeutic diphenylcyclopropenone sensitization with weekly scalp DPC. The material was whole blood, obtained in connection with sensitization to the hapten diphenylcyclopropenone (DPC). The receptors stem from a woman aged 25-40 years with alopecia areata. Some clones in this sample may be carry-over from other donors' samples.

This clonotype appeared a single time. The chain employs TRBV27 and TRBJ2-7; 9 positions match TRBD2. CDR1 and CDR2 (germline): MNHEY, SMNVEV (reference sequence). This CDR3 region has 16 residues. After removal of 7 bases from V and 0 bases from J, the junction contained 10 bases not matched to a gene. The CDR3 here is CASIGPGLAFSYEQYF. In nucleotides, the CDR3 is TGTGCCAGCATAGGCCCAGGACTAGCGTTCTCCTACGAGCAGTACTTC.

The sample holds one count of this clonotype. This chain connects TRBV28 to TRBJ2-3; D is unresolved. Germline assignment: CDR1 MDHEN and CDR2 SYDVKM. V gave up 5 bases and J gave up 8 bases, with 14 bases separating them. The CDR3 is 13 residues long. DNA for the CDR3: TGTGCCAGCAGTCTGTCACTGCCTCCTACGCAGTATTTT. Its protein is CASSLSLPPTQYF.

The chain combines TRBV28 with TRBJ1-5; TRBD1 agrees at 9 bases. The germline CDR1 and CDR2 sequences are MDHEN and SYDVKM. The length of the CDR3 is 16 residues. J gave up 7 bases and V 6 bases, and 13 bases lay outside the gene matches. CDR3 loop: CASRDSGTGYSQPQHF. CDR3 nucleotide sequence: TGTGCCAGCAGAGACTCCGGGACAGGGTACTCCCAGCCCCAGCATTTT.